The rows below give T cell receptor beta chains drawn from one sample of a study of monozygotic twins with inflammatory bowel disease. Following a re-call of the 5' RACE reads, TCRdb has one entry per CDR3 protein and lacks DNA. In all, the sample yields about 350,000 distinct CDR3 sequences. The sample was blood. The origin of the receptors is a human donor with ulcerative colitis or Crohn's disease, or a healthy co-twin of an affected twin (not recorded which). Each CDR3 is given with its conserved first and last residue. The order of the fields is V gene, J gene, CDR3 protein.

V: TRBV5-1
J: TRBJ2-7
CDR3: CASSAMVSTYEQYF

V: TRBV6-1
J: TRBJ2-4
CDR3: CASRQGPSAKNIQYF

V: TRBV5-5
J: TRBJ1-2
CDR3: CASSLDSYGYTF

V: TRBV21-1
J: TRBJ2-2
CDR3: CASPVANTGELFF

V: TRBV12-3/TRBV12-4
J: TRBJ1-2
CDR3: CASSLRRGGGYTF

V: TRBV19
J: TRBJ1-2
CDR3: CASSIVPGQVDGYTF

V: TRBV27
J: TRBJ1-1
CDR3: CASSPALRGREAFF

V: TRBV15
J: TRBJ2-1
CDR3: CATSSGQGVVNEQFF

V: TRBV4-2
J: TRBJ2-5
CDR3: CASSQETILAEETQYF

V: TRBV14
J: TRBJ2-2
CDR3: CASWAGGTGELFF

V: TRBV5-1
J: TRBJ1-2
CDR3: CASSFGRTGTVYGYTF

V: TRBV15
J: TRBJ2-4
CDR3: CATSRDLGKTKNIQYF

V: TRBV7-2
J: TRBJ2-1
CDR3: CASSLGPGGLYNEQFF

V: TRBV20-1
J: TRBJ2-7
CDR3: CSAYRSSYEQYF

V: TRBV3-1
J: TRBJ2-1
CDR3: CATRAAGGRRDEQFF

V: TRBV5-1
J: TRBJ1-3
CDR3: CASSFDGVSGNTIYF

V: TRBV7-2
J: TRBJ2-2
CDR3: CASSLGWGGTGELFF

V: TRBV5-1
J: TRBJ1-3
CDR3: CASSPGGANSGNTIYF

V: TRBV2
J: TRBJ1-6
CDR3: CASSESEPGYNSPLHF

V: TRBV10-1
J: TRBJ2-1
CDR3: CANPIPRREQFF

V: TRBV4-1
J: TRBJ2-3
CDR3: CASSHSVWTSGIYTDTQYF

V: TRBV28
J: TRBJ2-3
CDR3: CASSLLGSSGGISTDTQYF

V: TRBV5-1
J: TRBJ2-3
CDR3: CASSYYSGGAGDTQYF